What follows is one T cell receptor (beta chain) and its context. Germline CDR1 and CDR2: MDHEN and SYDVKM. The CDR3 covers 12 residues. V lost 4 bases, J lost 8 bases, and 9 bases lay in between. These data belong to a study of blood T cell repertoires in COVID-19. Overall study context: Nucleic acid was either cDNA or gDNA, and it came from T cells, B-cell-depleted T cells, or PBMCs.

Using immunoSEQ multiplex PCR, the repertoire was profiled, and TCRdb retains in-frame clones only, with some absent. The top ten hold approximately 1.5% of the sample, which has under 45,000 clones, roughly 88% seen once. The TCR was taken from a woman aged 40 to 50 with acute or convalescent COVID-19. Sequencing input: peripheral blood. The gene calls are TRBV28 and TRBJ2-1, with D possibly matching TRBD2 (6 bases). Here the CDR3 reads CASSSRGYEQFF. CDR3 DNA: TGTGCCAGCAGTTCCCGGGGGTATGAGCAGTTCTTC.